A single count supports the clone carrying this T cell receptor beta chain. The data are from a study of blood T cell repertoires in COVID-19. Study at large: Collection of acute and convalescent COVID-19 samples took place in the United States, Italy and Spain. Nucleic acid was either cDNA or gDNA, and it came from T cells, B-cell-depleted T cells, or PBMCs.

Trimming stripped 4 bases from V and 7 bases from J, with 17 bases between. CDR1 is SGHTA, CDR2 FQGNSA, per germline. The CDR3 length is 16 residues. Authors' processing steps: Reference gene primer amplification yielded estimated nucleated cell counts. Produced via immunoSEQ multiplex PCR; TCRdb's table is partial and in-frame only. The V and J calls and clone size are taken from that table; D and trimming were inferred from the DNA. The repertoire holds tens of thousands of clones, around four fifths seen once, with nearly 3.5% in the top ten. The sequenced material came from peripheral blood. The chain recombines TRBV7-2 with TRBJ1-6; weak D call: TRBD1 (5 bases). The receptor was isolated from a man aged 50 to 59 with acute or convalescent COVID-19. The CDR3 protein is CASSSAPVAGNSPLHF. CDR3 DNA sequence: TGTGCCAGCAGCTCCGCCCCTGTGGCAGGGAATTCACCCCTCCACTTT.